This T cell receptor beta chain emerged from a study of early T cells in non-severe SARS-CoV-2 infection. Findings of the study overall: Matching results from VDJdb favored anti-spike CD8 responses, leaving private and CD4 specificities undetected.

Individual cDNA molecules each received unique molecular identifiers attached to them. TCRdb independently ran MiXCR on the 5' RACE reads; one entry per CDR3 protein. The data hold some 66,000 distinct CDR3 sequences, with less than 15% observed a single time. The junction had 0 bases not matched to a gene; V was cut back by 5 bases and J by 2 bases. The CDR3 covers 13 residues. The V gene's germline CDR1 is SGHTA and CDR2 FQGNSA. As to this clonotype: Its antigen is undetermined.

The sequenced material came from whole blood. V and J are TRBV7-2 and TRBJ2-7, with 10 bases fitting TRBD1. This TCR was sampled from an adult who was a healthcare worker with PCR-confirmed SARS-CoV-2 infection or an uninfected control (not recorded which). Here the CDR3 reads CASSGTGAYEQYF. DNA for the CDR3: TGTGCCAGCAGCGGGACAGGGGCCTACGAGCAGTACTTC.